These 14 T cell receptor beta chains were sequenced from one sample in a study of CD4+ T cells in melanoma. The table came from immunoSEQ multiplex PCR; TCRdb's copy has only in-frame clones and leaves some out. The data show about 15,000 clones, over 80% seen once. Material for sequencing was cells from a culture (not recorded whether cultured in vitro). Receptors were obtained from a human donor with melanoma.

In regard to this clone: The junction departs from germline at one end; a sequencing error may be responsible. This CDR3 is also generated by other DNA sequences in the sample. The CDR3 sequence is CASSYYRGSSNQPQHF. In nucleotides, the CDR3 is TGTGCCAGCAGCTATTACAGGGGGAGTAGCAATCAACCCCAGCATTTT. V is TRBV5-6 and J is TRBJ1-5; TRBD1 aligns across 8 bases. The CDR3 spans 16 residues. Germline V gene lookup returns CDR1 SGHDT and CDR2 YYEEEE.

V and J are TRBV9 and TRBJ1-2, with D unresolved. Trimming removed 4 bases from V and 5 bases from J, with 18 bases in between. The length of the CDR3 is 15 residues. Per germline, CDR1 SGDLS and CDR2 YYNGEE. The DNA of the CDR3 is TGTGCCAGCAGCTTACCGGTGGGTCCCGGGTATGGCTACACCTTC. Protein sequence: CASSLPVGPGYGYTF.

This rearrangement joins TRBV6-1 to TRBJ2-4; no firm D call. V gave up 3 bases and J gave up 7 bases, with 10 bases separating them. Germline V gene sequence: CDR1 MNHNS, CDR2 SASEGT. This CDR3 comprises 13 residues. The CDR3 coding sequence is TGTGCCAGCAGTGATCAACAGTTTAACATTCAGTACTTC. It specifies CASSDQQFNIQYF.

This rearrangement joins TRBV29-1 to TRBJ2-6; tentatively, D is TRBD1 (6 bases). Per the germline V gene, CDR1 is SQVTM and CDR2 is ANQGSEA. Trimming took 3 bases from V and 0 from J, leaving 12 bases between them. The CDR3 sequence is 16 residues long. Here the CDR3 reads CSVETGSYSGANVLTF. The CDR3 DNA sequence: TGCAGCGTTGAGACAGGATCCTACTCTGGGGCCAACGTCCTGACTTTC. The full variable domain, rest sourced from reference TRBV29-1 and TRBJ2-6, is SAVISQKPSRDICQRGTSLTIQCQVDSQVTMMFWYRQQPGQSLTLIATANQGSEATYESGFVIDKFPISRPNLTFSTLTVSNMSPEDSSIYLCSVETGSYSGANVLTFGAGSRLTVL.

The chain recombines TRBV6-5 with TRBJ2-2, with D possibly being TRBD1 (5 bases). This CDR3 region has 15 residues. CDR1 is MNHEY, CDR2 SVGAGI, per germline. V was trimmed by 1 base and J by 1 base, leaving 7 bases between them. CDR3 in DNA: TGTGCCAGCAGTTACTTTACAGGGAACACCGGGGAGCTGTTTTTT. Translating gives CASSYFTGNTGELFF.

This clone has a handful of counts. The chain carries TRBV30 and TRBJ2-7; 10 positions agree with TRBD1. The CDR3 is 14 amino acids. V was clipped by 1 base and J by 4 bases; unmatched bases: 4. The V gene's germline CDR1 is GTSNPN and CDR2 SVGIG (reference sequence). DNA of the CDR3: TGTGCCTGGAGTGGACAGGGGGCAAGATACGAGCAGTACTTC. Translated, it gives CAWSGQGARYEQYF.

The chain recombines TRBV29-1 with TRBJ2-3; a possible D gene is TRBD1 (6 bases). Trimming pared 4 bases from V and 4 bases from J, leaving 6 bases between. Germline lookup yields CDR1 SQVTM and CDR2 ANQGSEA. CDR3 length: 11 residues. CDR3 loop: CSVGTADTQYF. CDR3 nucleotides: TGCAGCGTTGGGACAGCAGATACGCAGTATTTT.

The chain combines TRBV2 with TRBJ1-4, with 7 bases matching TRBD1. The J segment lost 0 bases and the V segment lost 7 bases, leaving 17 bases of the junction unmatched. This CDR3 comprises 19 residues. The germline gives CDR1 SNHLY, CDR2 FYNNEI. The CDR3 here is CASIDMTGRVSATNEKLFF. The DNA for the CDR3 is TGTGCCAGCATCGATATGACAGGGAGAGTGAGTGCAACTAATGAAAAACTGTTTTTT.

The genes are TRBV15 and TRBJ2-3; maybe TRBD1 (6 bases). The length of the CDR3 is 16 residues. Germline values: CDR1 LNHNV, CDR2 YYDKDF (reference sequence). The V and J ends lost 2 bases and 2 bases respectively, with 14 bases between them. CDR3 residues: CATSRQGRGNTDTQYF. DNA for the CDR3: TGTGCCACCAGCAGACAGGGTAGGGGGAACACAGATACGCAGTATTTT.

This clone has a single count. J is TRBJ1-5 and V is TRBV4-1; tentative D call: TRBD1 (6 bases). This CDR3 contains 15 residues. Trimming left V 0 bases short and J 5 bases short, with 11 bases between. The germline V gene has CDR1 MGHRA and CDR2 YSYEKL. The CDR3 sequence is CASSQENGGYQPQHF. The CDR3 nucleotides are TGCGCCAGCAGCCAAGAGAACGGGGGCTATCAGCCCCAGCATTTT.

This chain links TRBV7-3 with TRBJ2-3; TRBD1 matches 11 bases. The CDR3 has 17 residues. J lost 3 bases, V lost 5 bases, and 10 bases had no gene match. CDR1 is SGHTA, CDR2 FQGTGA, per germline. As DNA, the CDR3 is TGTGCCAGCAGCGGTAGCAGGGACAGGGGGGAGACAGATACGCAGTATTTT. This encodes CASSGSRDRGETDTQYF.

The sample holds a few counts of this clone. This chain links TRBV6-5 with TRBJ2-7; D is possibly TRBD1 (6 bases). V lost 5 bases and J lost 2, with 13 bases in between. CDR1 and CDR2 from the germline V gene are MNHEY and SVGAGI. This CDR3 region has 14 residues. CDR3: CASSRGPGAYEQYF. CDR3 nucleotides: TGTGCCAGCAGTCGGGGACCAGGGGCCTACGAGCAGTACTTC.

The table lists this clone with a count of one. The chain links TRBV7-3 to TRBJ1-6; D may be TRBD1 (5 bases). Germline CDR1 SGHTA, CDR2 FQGTGA. The V end lost 5 bases, the J end lost 10 bases, and 18 bases lay between the germline ends. The CDR3 has 15 residues. The CDR3 sequence: CASSPRGGGNSPLHF. As DNA, the CDR3 is TGTGCCAGCAGCCCTAGGGGTGGGGGGAACTCACCCCTCCACTTT.

The CDR3 loop is CASSLESGDIGYTF. Here the CDR3 DNA reads TGCGCCAGCAGCTTGGAGTCCGGGGATATTGGCTACACCTTC. The gene calls are TRBV5-1 and TRBJ1-2; D not resolved. This CDR3 contains 14 residues. Germline lookup yields CDR1 SGHRS and CDR2 YFSETQ. V lost 0 bases and J 7 bases, leaving 13 bases between the germline ends.